This T cell receptor beta chain appears in the sequencing data of a study of T-cell reconstitution after alpha-beta-depleted transplantation in children. Overall study results and limits: Hyperexpanded clones declined; after one year, newly produced T cells mostly supplied diversity.

Germline CDR1 is SGHAT and CDR2 is FQNNGV. The CDR3 runs 13 residues. Trimming at V came to 6 bases and at J to 4 bases, leaving 5 bases not matched to a gene. The sample holds a few counts of this clonotype. Its cognate antigen is unknown. Unique molecular identifiers were incorporated during preparation of the TCRbeta library. Each CDR3 protein is one row after TCRdb ran MiXCR on the PCR reads. Of a few hundred thousand distinct CDR3 sequences listed, about a sixth are singletons. This sequence was found in a boy younger than two who had a stem cell transplant for Wiskott-Aldrich syndrome, so the T cells may come from the graft donor. The material was PBMCs, mostly from graft donor cells, obtained 360 days after TCRalphabeta/CD19-depleted stem cell transplant. The genes are TRBV11-2 and TRBJ2-5; the match to TRBD1 covers 7 bases. The CDR3 region is CASRRGQLETQYF. The DNA for the CDR3 is TGTGCCAGCAGGAGGGGACAGCTAGAGACCCAGTACTTC.